The 6 T cell receptor beta chains presented below share a single source sample, sequenced in a study of early T cells in non-severe SARS-CoV-2 infection. TCRdb used MiXCR to reprocess the 5' RACE reads, holding one entry per CDR3 protein. The sample carries just over 95,000 distinct CDR3 sequences, roughly 9.6% recorded once. The sample comprised whole blood. Receptors were obtained from an adult who was a healthcare worker with PCR-confirmed SARS-CoV-2 infection or an uninfected control (not recorded which).

The chain's CDR3 is CASSTRQMETQYF. In DNA, the CDR3 is TGCGCCAGCAGCACCAGACAGATGGAGACCCAGTACTTC. The V call is TRBV5-1, the J call TRBJ2-5; D may be TRBD1 (5 bases). The CDR3 contains 13 residues. CDR1 is SGHRS, CDR2 YFSETQ, per germline. Trimming shortened V by 4 bases and J by 5 bases, and 12 bases separated the two germline ends.

This clonotype was counted only a few times. The chain uses TRBV7-2 and TRBJ2-7, with D hard to call. Germline V gives CDR1 SGHTA, CDR2 FQGNSA. This CDR3 is built from 13 residues. V dropped 4 bases and J dropped 2 bases, with 9 bases sitting between them. Written as DNA, the CDR3 is TGTGCCAGCAGCTCAGGAGCGACCTACGAGCAGTACTTC. Protein product: CASSSGATYEQYF.

The chain employs TRBV2 and TRBJ1-5; no clear D gene. CDR1 and CDR2 (germline): SNHLY, FYNNEI. V was trimmed by 5 bases and J by 1 base, leaving 9 bases between them. CDR3 length: 14 amino acids. This CDR3 is CASSYVGSNQPQHF. DNA for the CDR3: TGTGCCAGCAGTTATGTGGGGAGCAATCAGCCCCAGCATTTT.

This clonotype was picked up a small number of times. V and J are TRBV12-3 or TRBV12-4 and TRBJ1-1; no clear D. The ends were cut back, 2 bases at V and 6 bases at J, with 10 bases in the middle. This CDR3 spans 13 amino acids. CDR3 protein: CASSLILNAEAFF. The CDR3 region has the DNA TGTGCCAGCAGTTTAATCCTAAACGCTGAAGCTTTCTTT.

The sample holds a few counts of this clonotype. The V and J genes are TRBV20-1 and TRBJ2-3; D ambiguous. The germline gives CDR1 DFQATT, CDR2 SNEGSKA (reference sequence). Between the trimmed V and J ends, which lost 4 bases and 7 bases, there was a span of 18 bases. The CDR3 has 14 amino acids. Here the CDR3 reads CSAKPGPRTNTQYF. CDR3 nucleotides: TGCAGTGCTAAACCGGGCCCAAGGACGAATACGCAGTATTTT.

The chain recombines TRBV9 with TRBJ1-4, with 9 bases lining up with TRBD1. The J segment lost 7 bases and the V segment lost 1 base, leaving 2 bases of the junction unmatched. The CDR3 has 14 residues. Germline CDR1 and CDR2: SGDLS and YYNGEE. The chain's CDR3 is CASSVTGGGEKLFF. The CDR3 DNA sequence: TGTGCCAGCAGCGTAACAGGGGGCGGTGAAAAACTGTTTTTT.